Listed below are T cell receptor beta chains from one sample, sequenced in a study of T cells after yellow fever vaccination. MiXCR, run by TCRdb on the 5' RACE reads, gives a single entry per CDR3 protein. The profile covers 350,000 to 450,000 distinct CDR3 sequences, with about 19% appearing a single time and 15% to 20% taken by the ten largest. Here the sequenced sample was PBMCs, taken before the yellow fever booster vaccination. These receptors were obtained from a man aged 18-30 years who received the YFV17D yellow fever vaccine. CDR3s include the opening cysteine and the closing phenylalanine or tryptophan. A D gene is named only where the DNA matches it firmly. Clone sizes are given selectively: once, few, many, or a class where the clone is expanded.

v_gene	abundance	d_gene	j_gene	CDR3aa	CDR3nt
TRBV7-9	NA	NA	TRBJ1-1	CASSSGGRPEAFF	TGTGCCAGCAGCTCCGGGGGCCGGCCTGAAGCTTTCTTT
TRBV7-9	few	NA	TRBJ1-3	CASSFSVSGNTIYF	TGTGCCAGCAGCTTCTCGGTCTCTGGAAACACCATATATTTT
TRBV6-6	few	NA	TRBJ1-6	CASGVSSYNSPLHF	TGTGCCAGCGGAGTGAGCTCCTATAATTCACCCCTCCACTTT
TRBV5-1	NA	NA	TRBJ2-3	CASSPGPAGTDTQYF	TGCGCCAGCAGCCCCGGGCCGGCGGGCACAGATACGCAGTATTTT
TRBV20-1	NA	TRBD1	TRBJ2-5	CSAGRDRVLGTQYF	TGCAGTGCTGGCCGGGACAGGGTCTTAGGGACCCAGTACTTC
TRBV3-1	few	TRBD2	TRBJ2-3	CASSQDSSGGSDTQYF	TGTGCCAGCAGCCAAGATAGTAGCGGGGGGTCAGATACGCAGTATTTT
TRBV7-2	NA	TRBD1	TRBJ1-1	CASSSVLTGVRMKAFF	TGTGCCAGCAGCTCCGTACTAACAGGGGTCCGAATGAAAGCTTTCTTT
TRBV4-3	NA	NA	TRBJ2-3	CASSRGSSDTQYF	TGCGCCAGCAGCCGGGGGAGCTCAGATACGCAGTATTTT
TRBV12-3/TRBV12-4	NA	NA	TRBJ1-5	CASRRTLNQPQHF	TGTGCCAGCAGGCGGACCTTAAATCAGCCCCAGCATTTT
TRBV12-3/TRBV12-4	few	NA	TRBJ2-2	CASSLMEPSTGELFF	TGTGCCAGCAGTTTGATGGAGCCGAGCACCGGGGAGCTGTTTTTT
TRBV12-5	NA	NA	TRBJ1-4	CASGLWDGKLFF	TGTGCTAGTGGTTTGTGGGATGGAAAACTGTTTTTT
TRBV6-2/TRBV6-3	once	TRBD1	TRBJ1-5	CASSDPGQGVHQPQHF	TGTGCCAGCAGTGATCCGGGACAGGGGGTGCATCAGCCCCAGCATTTT
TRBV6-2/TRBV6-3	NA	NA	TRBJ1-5	CASETSGNQPQHF	TGTGCCAGCGAAACAAGTGGAAATCAGCCCCAGCATTTT
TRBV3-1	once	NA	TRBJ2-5	CASSPRADRSQETQYF	TGTGCCAGCAGCCCCAGGGCCGACCGGAGCCAAGAGACCCAGTACTTC
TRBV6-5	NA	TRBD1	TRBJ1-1	CASSYWGGTASKAFF	TGTGCCAGCAGTTACTGGGGCGGGACAGCGTCCAAAGCTTTCTTT
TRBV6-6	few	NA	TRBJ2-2	CASPRGGELFF	TGTGCCAGCCCGAGGGGCGGGGAGCTGTTTTTT
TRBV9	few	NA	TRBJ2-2	CASGGMETGELFF	TGTGCCAGCGGGGGGATGGAAACCGGGGAGCTGTTTTTT
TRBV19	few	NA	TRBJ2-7	CASSRSRVHEQYF	TGTGCCAGTAGTAGGTCTCGGGTCCACGAGCAGTACTTC
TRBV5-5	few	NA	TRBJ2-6	CASSLSRQPVSGANVLTF	TGTGCCAGCAGCCTTTCGAGACAGCCTGTATCTGGGGCCAACGTCCTGACTTTC
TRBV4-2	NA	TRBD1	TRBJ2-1	CASSRDRGVYEQFF	TGTGCCAGCAGCCGGGACAGGGGAGTCTATGAGCAGTTCTTC
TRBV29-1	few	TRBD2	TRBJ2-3	CSVEGTSGGATDTQYF	TGCAGCGTTGAAGGGACTAGCGGGGGAGCCACAGATACGCAGTATTTT
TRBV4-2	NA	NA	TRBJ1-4	CASSQGLEKLFF	TGTGCCAGCAGCCAAGGACTTGAAAAACTGTTTTTT
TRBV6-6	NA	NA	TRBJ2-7	CASSYVTEQYF	TGTGCCAGCAGTTACGTTACCGAGCAGTACTTC
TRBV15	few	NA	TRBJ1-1	CATSRGRGNTEAFF	TGTGCCACCAGCAGAGGACGGGGGAACACTGAAGCTTTCTTT
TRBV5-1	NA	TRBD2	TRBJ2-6	CASSLYGLAGPSGANVLTF	TGCGCCAGCAGCTTGTATGGACTAGCGGGGCCCTCTGGGGCCAACGTCCTGACTTTC
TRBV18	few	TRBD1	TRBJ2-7	CASSPGTGMYEQYF	TGTGCCAGCTCACCAGGGACAGGAATGTACGAGCAGTACTTC
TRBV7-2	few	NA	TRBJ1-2	CASDRMRYGYTF	TGTGCCAGCGACCGAATGCGCTATGGCTACACCTTC
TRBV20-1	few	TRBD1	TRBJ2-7	CSARELGQSYEQYF	TGCAGTGCTAGAGAATTGGGACAGAGCTACGAGCAGTACTTC
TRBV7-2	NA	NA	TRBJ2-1	CASSPRSGAGPYNEQFF	TGTGCCAGCAGCCCCCGGTCCGGCGCGGGGCCCTACAATGAGCAGTTCTTC
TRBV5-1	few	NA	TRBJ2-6	CASSLAEQGANVLTF	TGCGCCAGCAGCTTGGCCGAACAGGGGGCCAACGTCCTGACTTTC
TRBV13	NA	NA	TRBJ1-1	CASSLGPGTGGPDTEAFF	TGTGCCAGCAGCTTGGGACCAGGAACCGGGGGACCCGACACTGAAGCTTTCTTT
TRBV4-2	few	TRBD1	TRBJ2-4	CASRGDSGTGGAKNIQYF	TGTGCCAGCAGAGGGGACTCCGGGACAGGGGGAGCCAAAAACATTCAGTACTTC
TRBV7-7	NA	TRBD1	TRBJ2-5	CASSLQGVETQYF	TGTGCTAGCAGCTTACAGGGGGTAGAGACCCAGTACTTC
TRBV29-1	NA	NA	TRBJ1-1	CSVAPPPGRDGGDTEAFF	TGCAGCGTTGCCCCTCCACCCGGTAGGGACGGGGGTGACACTGAAGCTTTCTTT
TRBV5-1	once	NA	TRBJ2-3	CASSLGSELGTQYF	TGCGCCAGCAGCTTGGGGTCGGAACTAGGTACGCAGTATTTT
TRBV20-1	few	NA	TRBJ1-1	CSAKTDGNTEAFF	TGCAGTGCTAAAACTGACGGTAACACTGAAGCTTTCTTT
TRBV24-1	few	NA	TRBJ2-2	CATSERVGANTGELFF	TGTGCCACCAGTGAGAGAGTGGGGGCGAACACCGGGGAGCTGTTTTTT
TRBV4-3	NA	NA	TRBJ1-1	CASSQDRKGPEAFF	TGCGCCAGCAGCCAAGACAGGAAAGGGCCTGAAGCTTTCTTT
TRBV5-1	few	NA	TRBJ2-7	CASSLAAENYEQYF	TGCGCCAGCAGCTTGGCGGCGGAAAACTACGAGCAGTACTTC
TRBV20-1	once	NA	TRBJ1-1	CSARRGMDTEAFF	TGCAGTGCTCGCAGGGGTATGGACACTGAAGCTTTCTTT
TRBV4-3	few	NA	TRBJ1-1	CASSQEPGNTEAFF	TGCGCCAGCAGCCAAGAACCAGGGAACACTGAAGCTTTCTTT
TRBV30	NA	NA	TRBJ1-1	CAGASNTEAFF	TGTGCCGGGGCTTCGAACACTGAAGCTTTCTTT
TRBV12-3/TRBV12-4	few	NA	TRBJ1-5	CASSFPGFQPQHF	TGTGCCAGCAGTTTTCCAGGGTTCCAGCCCCAGCATTTT
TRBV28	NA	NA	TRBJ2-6	CASTAPSSSGANVLTF	TGTGCCAGCACGGCCCCCAGTAGCTCTGGGGCCAACGTCCTGACTTTC
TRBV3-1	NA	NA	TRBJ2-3	CASSQEADTDTQYF	TGTGCCAGCAGCCAAGAAGCGGACACAGATACGCAGTATTTT
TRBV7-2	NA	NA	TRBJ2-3	CASSSFLDTQYF	TGTGCCAGCAGCTCATTCCTAGATACGCAGTATTTT
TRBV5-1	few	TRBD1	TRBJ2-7	CASSQRTGPGEQYF	TGCGCCAGCAGCCAGCGGACAGGGCCGGGCGAGCAGTACTTC
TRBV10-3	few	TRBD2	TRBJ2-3	CAISESTSGADTQYF	TGTGCCATCAGTGAGTCGACTAGCGGGGCAGATACGCAGTATTTT